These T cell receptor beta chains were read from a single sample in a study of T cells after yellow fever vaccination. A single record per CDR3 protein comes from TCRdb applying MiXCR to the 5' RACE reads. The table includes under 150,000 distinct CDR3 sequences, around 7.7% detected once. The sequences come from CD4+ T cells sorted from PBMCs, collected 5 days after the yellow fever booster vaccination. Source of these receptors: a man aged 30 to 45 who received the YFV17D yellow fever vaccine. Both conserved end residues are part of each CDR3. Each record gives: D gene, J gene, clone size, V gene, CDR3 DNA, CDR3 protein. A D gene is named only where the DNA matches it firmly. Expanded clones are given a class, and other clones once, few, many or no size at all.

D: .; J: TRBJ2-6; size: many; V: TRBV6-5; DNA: TGTGCCAGCAGTTACCTGCTCTCTGGGGCCAACGTCCTGACTTTC; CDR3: CASSYLLSGANVLTF
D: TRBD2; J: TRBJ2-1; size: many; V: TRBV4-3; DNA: TGCGCCAGCAGCCAAGAACGGACTAGCGGCCGGTTCTTC; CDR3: CASSQERTSGRFF
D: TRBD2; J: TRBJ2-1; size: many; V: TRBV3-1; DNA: TGTGCCAGCAGCCAAGTTGCGAGCGGGAGGGACATGGTCTTC; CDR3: CASSQVASGRDMVF
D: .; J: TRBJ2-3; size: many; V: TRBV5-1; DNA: TGCGCCAGCAGCTTGTCGTTGGGTGGAGGCACAGATACGCAGTATTTT; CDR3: CASSLSLGGGTDTQYF
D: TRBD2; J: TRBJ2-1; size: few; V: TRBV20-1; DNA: TGCAGTGCTAGAGACCCCCGGTCGGCTAGCGGAGACAATGAGCAGTTCTTC; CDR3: CSARDPRSASGDNEQFF
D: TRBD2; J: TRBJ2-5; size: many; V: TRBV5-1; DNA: TGCGCCAGCAGCGTTAGCGGGAGGGGTGAGACCCAGTACTTC; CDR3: CASSVSGRGETQYF
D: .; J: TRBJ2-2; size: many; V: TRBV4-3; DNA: TGCGCCAGCAGCCAAGGGACTGCGGTCGTTACCGGGGAGCTGTTTTTT; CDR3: CASSQGTAVVTGELFF
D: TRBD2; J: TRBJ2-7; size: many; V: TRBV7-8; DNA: TGTGCCAGCAGCTTCCTGGGGACTAGCGGGAGATTTGAGCAGTACTTC; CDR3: CASSFLGTSGRFEQYF
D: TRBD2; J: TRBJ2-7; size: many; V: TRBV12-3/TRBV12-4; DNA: TGTGCCAGCAGTTCCGGGACTAGGGGACAGTACTTC; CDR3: CASSSGTRGQYF
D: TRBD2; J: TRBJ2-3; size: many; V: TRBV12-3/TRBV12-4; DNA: TGTGCCAGCAGATCACTAGCGGGAGCCGGAGATACGCAGTATTTT; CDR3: CASRSLAGAGDTQYF
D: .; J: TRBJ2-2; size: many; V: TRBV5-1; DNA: TGCGCCAGCAGCGAAGCGGGACAGAACACCGGGGAGCTGTTTTTT; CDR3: CASSEAGQNTGELFF
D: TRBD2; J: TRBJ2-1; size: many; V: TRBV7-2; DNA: TGTGCCAGCAGCTACCCGGGACTACGTGAGCAGTTCTTC; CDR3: CASSYPGLREQFF
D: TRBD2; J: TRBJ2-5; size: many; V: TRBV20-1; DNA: TGCAGTGCGGGTCTAGCGGGACAAGAGACCCAGTACTTC; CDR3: CSAGLAGQETQYF
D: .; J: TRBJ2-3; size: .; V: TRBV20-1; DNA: TGCAGTGGCCAGGCTCCGGACTTAGAAAAGGGGCGGGTAGATACGCAGTATTTT; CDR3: CSGQAPDLEKGRVDTQYF
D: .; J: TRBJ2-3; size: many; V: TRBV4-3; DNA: TGCGCCAGCAGCCAAGGGACCACAGATACGCAGTATTTT; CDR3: CASSQGTTDTQYF
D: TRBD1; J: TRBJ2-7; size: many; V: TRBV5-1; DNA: TGCGCCAGCAGCCCGGACAGGGGATCCTACGAGCAGTACTTC; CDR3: CASSPDRGSYEQYF
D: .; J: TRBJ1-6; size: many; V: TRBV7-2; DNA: TGTGCCAGCAGCCCTACCCGCGGGGTCCGGGATTCACCCCTCCACTTT; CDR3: CASSPTRGVRDSPLHF
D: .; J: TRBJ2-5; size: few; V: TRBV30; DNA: TGTGCCTGGAGCGCGGCCCAAGAGACCCAGTACTTC; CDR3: CAWSAAQETQYF
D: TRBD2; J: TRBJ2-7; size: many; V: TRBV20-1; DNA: TGCAGTGCTAACTTAGCGGGAGTTTTAGGGCAGTACTTC; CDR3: CSANLAGVLGQYF
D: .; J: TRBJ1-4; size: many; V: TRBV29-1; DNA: TGCAGCGTTGAGGACATCCTCAGGGGAAAACTGTTTTTT; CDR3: CSVEDILRGKLFF
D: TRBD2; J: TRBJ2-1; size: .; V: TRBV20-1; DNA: TGCAGTGCTACTTCATCTAGCGGGCTCTACAATGAGCAGTTCTTC; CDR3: CSATSSSGLYNEQFF
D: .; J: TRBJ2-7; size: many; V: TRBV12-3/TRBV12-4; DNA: TGTGCCAGCAGTTCCATCTACGAGCAGTACTTC; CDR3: CASSSIYEQYF
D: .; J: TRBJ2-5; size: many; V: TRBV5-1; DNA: TGCGCCAGCAGCTTGGCAGCCCAAGAGACCCAGTACTTC; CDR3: CASSLAAQETQYF
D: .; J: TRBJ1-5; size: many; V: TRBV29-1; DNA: TGCAGCGCGAAGGGGGGGGCAAGTCAGCCCCAGCATTTT; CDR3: CSAKGGASQPQHF
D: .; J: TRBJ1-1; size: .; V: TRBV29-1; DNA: TGCAGCGTGCGGGACACTGAAGCTTTCTTT; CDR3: CSVRDTEAFF
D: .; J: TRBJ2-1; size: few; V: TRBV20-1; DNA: TGCAGTGCTCAGGGGGAGGGATACAATGAGCAGTTCTTC; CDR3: CSAQGEGYNEQFF
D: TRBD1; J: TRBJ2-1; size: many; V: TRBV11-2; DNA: TGTGCCAGCAGCTTAGACCCACAGGGGGCATTCTACAATGAGCAGTTCTTC; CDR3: CASSLDPQGAFYNEQFF
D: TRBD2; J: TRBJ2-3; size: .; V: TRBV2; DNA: TGTACCAGCAGTTTGCGTACCACTAGCGGGAGGGCCACAGATACGCAGTATTTT; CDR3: CTSSLRTTSGRATDTQYF
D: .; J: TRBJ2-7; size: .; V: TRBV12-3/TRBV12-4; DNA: TGTGCCAGCAGCCAAACGGGGGGCGCGCGGTACGAGCAGTACTTC; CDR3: CASSQTGGARYEQYF
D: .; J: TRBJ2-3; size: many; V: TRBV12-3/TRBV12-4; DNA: TGTGCCAGCATGGTTGGAGATACGCAGTATTTT; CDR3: CASMVGDTQYF
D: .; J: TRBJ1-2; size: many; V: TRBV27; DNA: TGTGCCAGCAGTTTCCGCCAGGGGTTAGGCTACACCTTC; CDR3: CASSFRQGLGYTF
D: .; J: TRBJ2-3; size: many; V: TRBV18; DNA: TGTGCCAGCGGAGGGACTAGCACAGATACGCAGTATTTT; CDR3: CASGGTSTDTQYF
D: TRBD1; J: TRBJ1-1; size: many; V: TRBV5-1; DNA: TGCGCCAGCAGCCTTTACAGGGGGGGCACTGAAGCTTTCTTT; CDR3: CASSLYRGGTEAFF
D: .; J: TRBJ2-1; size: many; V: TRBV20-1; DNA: TGCAGTGCTAATGGCGCCGGGGCTCTGAATGAGCAGTTCTTC; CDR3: CSANGAGALNEQFF
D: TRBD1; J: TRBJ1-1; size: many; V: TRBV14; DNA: TGTGCCAGCAGCCAGGGCCGGGACAGGGCTCCCATGAACACTGAAGCTTTCTTT; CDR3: CASSQGRDRAPMNTEAFF
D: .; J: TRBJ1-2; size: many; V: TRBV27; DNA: TGTGCCAGCAGTCCTGGGGACCGGGCGGGCTACACCTTC; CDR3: CASSPGDRAGYTF
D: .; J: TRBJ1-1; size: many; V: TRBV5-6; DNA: TGTGCCAGCAGCTTGGACAGGATCTCTGAAGCTTTCTTT; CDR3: CASSLDRISEAFF
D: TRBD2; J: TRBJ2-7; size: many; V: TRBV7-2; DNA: TGTGCCAGCAGCTTAGTTTCTAGCGGAGGGTACGAGCAGTACTTC; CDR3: CASSLVSSGGYEQYF
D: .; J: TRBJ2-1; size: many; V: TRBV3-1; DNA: TGTGCCAGCAGCTCCGAAACCTACAATGAGCAGTTCTTC; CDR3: CASSSETYNEQFF
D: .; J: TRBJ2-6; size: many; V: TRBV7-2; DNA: TGTGCCAGCAGCTTAGAGTCTGCCTCTGGGGCCAACGTCCTGACTTTC; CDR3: CASSLESASGANVLTF